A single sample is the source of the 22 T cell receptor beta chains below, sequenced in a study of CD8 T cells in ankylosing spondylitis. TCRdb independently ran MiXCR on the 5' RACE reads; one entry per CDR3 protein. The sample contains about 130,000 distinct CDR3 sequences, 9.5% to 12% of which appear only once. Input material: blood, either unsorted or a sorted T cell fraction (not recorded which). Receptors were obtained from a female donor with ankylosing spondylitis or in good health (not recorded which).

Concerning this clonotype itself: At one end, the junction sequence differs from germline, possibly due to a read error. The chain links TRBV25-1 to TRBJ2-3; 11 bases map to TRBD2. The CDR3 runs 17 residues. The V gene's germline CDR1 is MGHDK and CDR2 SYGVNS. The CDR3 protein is CPSSESGLAGSTDTQYF. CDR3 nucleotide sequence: TGTCCCAGCAGTGAATCTGGACTAGCGGGTAGCACAGATACGCAGTATTTT.

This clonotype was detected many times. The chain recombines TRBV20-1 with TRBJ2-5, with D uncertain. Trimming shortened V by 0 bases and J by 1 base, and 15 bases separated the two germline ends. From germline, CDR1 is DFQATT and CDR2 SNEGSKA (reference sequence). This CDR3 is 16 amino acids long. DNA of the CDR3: TGCAGTGCTAGAGATATGATTACGGGCATCCAAGAGACCCAGTACTTC. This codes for CSARDMITGIQETQYF.

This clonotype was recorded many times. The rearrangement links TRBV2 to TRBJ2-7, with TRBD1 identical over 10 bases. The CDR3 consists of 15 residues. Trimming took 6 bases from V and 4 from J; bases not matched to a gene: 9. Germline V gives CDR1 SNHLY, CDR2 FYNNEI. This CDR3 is CASRQLPGQGYEQYF. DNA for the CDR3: TGTGCCAGCAGGCAATTGCCGGGACAGGGGTACGAGCAGTACTTC.

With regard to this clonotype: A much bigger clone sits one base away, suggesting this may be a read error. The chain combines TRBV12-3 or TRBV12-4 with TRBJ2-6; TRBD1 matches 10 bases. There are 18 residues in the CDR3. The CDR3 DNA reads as TGTACCAGCAGTTCTTCCGGGACAGGGGCATCTGGGGCCAACGTCCTGACTTTC. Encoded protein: CTSSSSGTGASGANVLTF.

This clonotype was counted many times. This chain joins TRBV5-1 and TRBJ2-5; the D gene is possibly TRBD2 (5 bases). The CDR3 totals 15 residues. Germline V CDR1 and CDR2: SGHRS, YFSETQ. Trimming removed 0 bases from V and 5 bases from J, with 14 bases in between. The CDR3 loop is CASSLASGSRETQYF. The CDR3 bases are TGCGCCAGCAGCTTGGCCTCGGGAAGCCGGGAGACCCAGTACTTC.

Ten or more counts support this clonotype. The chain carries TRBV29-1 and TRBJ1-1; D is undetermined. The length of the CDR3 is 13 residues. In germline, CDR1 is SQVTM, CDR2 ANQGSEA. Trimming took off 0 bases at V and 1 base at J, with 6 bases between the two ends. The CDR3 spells CSVEDLANTEAFF. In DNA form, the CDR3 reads TGCAGCGTTGAAGATCTTGCGAACACTGAAGCTTTCTTT.

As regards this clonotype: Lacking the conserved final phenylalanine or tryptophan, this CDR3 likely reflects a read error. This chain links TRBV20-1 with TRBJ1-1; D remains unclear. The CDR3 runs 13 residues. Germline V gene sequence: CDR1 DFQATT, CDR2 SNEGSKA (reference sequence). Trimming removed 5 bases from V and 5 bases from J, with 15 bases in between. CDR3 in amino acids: CSAGRLGVTEAFY. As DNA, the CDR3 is TGCAGTGCTGGGAGGCTCGGGGTTACTGAAGCTTTCTAT.

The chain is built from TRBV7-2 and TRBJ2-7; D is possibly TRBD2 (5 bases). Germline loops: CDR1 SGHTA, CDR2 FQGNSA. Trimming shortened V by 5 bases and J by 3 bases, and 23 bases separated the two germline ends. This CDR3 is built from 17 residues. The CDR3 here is CASSRGGGATSLYEQYF. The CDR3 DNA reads TGTGCCAGCAGCCGAGGAGGCGGAGCGACCTCCCTCTACGAGCAGTACTTC.

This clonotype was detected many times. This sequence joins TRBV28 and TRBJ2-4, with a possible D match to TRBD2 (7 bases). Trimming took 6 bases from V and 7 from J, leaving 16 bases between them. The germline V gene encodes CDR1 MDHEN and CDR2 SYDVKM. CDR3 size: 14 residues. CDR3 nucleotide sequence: TGTGCCAGCAGCCCTAGGGGGGGTGGGAACATTCAGTACTTC. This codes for CASSPRGGGNIQYF.

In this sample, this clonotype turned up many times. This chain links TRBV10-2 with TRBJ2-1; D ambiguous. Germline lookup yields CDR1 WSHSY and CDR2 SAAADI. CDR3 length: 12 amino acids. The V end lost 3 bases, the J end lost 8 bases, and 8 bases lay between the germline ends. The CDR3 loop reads CASSDEGYEQFF. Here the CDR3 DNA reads TGCGCCAGCAGTGATGAAGGCTATGAGCAGTTCTTC.

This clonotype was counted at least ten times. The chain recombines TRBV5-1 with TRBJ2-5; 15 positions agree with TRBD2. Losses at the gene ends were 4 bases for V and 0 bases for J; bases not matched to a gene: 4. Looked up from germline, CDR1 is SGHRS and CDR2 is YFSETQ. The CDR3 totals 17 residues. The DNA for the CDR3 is TGCGCCAGCAGCACGGGACTAGCGGGGGGATACCAAGAGACCCAGTACTTC. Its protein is CASSTGLAGGYQETQYF.

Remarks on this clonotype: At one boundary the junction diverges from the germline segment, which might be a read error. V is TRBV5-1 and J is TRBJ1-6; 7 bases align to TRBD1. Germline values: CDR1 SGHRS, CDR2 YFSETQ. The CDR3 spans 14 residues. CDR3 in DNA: TGCGCCTGCAGCTTGTGGGACAGCAATTCACCCTTCCACTTT. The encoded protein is CACSLWDSNSPFHF.

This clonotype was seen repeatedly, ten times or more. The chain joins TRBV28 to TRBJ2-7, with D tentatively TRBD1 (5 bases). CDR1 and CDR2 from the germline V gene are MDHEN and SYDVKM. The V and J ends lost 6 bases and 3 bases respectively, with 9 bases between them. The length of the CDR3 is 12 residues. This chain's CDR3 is CASRPGIYEQYF. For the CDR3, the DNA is TGTGCCAGCAGGCCAGGGATCTACGAGCAGTACTTC.

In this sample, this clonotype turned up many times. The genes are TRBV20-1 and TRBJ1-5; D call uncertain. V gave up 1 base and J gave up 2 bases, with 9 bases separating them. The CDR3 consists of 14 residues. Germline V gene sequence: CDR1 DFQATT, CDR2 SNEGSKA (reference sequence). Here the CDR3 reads CSARGGGGNQPQHF. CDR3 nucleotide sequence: TGCAGTGCTAGAGGGGGTGGCGGCAATCAGCCCCAGCATTTT.

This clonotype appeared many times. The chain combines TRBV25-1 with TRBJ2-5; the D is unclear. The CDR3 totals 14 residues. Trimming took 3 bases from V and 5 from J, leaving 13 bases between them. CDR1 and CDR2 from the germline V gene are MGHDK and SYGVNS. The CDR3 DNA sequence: TGTGCCAGCAGTGATCCTAGATTAATGGAGACCCAGTACTTC. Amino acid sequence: CASSDPRLMETQYF.

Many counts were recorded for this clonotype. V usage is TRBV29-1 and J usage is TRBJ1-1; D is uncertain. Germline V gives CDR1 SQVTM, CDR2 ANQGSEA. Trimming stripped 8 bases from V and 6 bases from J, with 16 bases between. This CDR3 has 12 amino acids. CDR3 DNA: TGCAGCACTGTAGGGTCCGAGGCTGAAGCTTTCTTT. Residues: CSTVGSEAEAFF.

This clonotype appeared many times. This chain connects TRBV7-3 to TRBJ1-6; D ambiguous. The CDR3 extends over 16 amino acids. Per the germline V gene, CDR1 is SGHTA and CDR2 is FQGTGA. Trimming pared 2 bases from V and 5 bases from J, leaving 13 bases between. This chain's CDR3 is CASSLFSQINNSPLHF. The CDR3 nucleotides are TGTGCCAGCAGCTTATTTTCACAGATTAATAATTCACCCCTCCACTTT.

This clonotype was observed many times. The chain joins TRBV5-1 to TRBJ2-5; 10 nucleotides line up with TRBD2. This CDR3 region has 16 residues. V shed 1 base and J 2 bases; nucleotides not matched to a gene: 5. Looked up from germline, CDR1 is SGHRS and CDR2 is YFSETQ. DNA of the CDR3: TGCGCCAGCAGCTTGCCGACTAGCGGGCGACAAGAGACCCAGTACTTC. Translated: CASSLPTSGRQETQYF.

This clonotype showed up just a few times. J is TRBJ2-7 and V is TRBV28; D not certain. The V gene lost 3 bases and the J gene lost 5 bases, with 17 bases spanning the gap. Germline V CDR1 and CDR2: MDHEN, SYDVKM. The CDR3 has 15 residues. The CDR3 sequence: CASSLVGRVRHEQYF. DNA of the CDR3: TGTGCCAGCAGTTTGGTGGGAAGGGTTAGACACGAGCAGTACTTC.

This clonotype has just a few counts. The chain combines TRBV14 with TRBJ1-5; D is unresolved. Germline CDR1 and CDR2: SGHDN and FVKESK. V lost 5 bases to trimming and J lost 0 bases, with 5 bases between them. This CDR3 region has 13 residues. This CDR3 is CASSAHSNQPQHF. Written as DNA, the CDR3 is TGTGCCAGCAGCGCCCATAGCAATCAGCCCCAGCATTTT.

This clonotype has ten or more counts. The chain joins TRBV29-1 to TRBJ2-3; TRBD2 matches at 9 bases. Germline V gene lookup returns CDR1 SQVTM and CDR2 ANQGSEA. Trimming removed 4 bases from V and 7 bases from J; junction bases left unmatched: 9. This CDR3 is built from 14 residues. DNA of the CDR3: TGCAGCGTTGTAGCCCTAGCGGGAACGAATACGCAGTATTTT. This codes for CSVVALAGTNTQYF.

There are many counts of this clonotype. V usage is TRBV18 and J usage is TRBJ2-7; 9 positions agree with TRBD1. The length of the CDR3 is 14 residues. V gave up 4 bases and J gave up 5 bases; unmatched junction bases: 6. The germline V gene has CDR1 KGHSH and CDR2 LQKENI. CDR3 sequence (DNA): TGTGCCAGCTCACTCGGGACAGGGTTCCACGAGCAGTACTTC. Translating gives CASSLGTGFHEQYF.